These 7 T cell receptor beta chains came from one sample sequenced in a study of beta chain features in type 1 diabetes. General study findings and limits: Type 1 diabetes patients had TCRB CDR3s that were shorter (moderately but significantly so) in all four CD4+ subsets.

For these TCRs, the target antigens are not known. TCRB transcripts that were expressed got sequenced, as all of the isolated RNA had been reverse transcribed. Assay used: immunoSEQ multiplex PCR; TCRdb lists only in-frame clones, some missing. The table records about 650,000 clones, 9.5% to 15% of them present only once. The sequenced material came from naive CD4+ T cells from blood. The receptors here all came from a young man with type 1 diabetes.

The chain employs TRBV18 and TRBJ1-6, with D unresolved. Germline assignment: CDR1 KGHSH and CDR2 LQKENI. Trimming shortened V by 6 bases and J by 0 bases, and 12 bases separated the two germline ends. This CDR3 spans 16 amino acids. Here the CDR3 DNA reads TGTGCCAGCTCTTCCGTCGGGAGCTCCTATAATTCACCCCTCCACTTT. Translation: CASSSVGSSYNSPLHF.

The table lists this clone with a few counts. CDR3 residues: CASSVEGSGSLAKNIQYF. CDR3 nucleotides: TGTGCCAGCAGCGTAGAGGGGTCAGGCTCCCTAGCCAAAAACATTCAGTACTTC. The rearrangement links TRBV9 to TRBJ2-4, with a tentative D call TRBD1 (5 bases). The germline gives CDR1 SGDLS, CDR2 YYNGEE. V was cut by 0 bases and J by 0 bases, with 16 bases left in between. The CDR3 has 18 residues.

This clone was counted a few times. This sequence joins TRBV4-2 and TRBJ2-2; the D gene is possibly TRBD1 (6 bases). The germline CDR1 and CDR2 sequences are LGHNA and YNFKEQ. The CDR3 extends over 16 amino acids. The germline V and J ends were trimmed by 5 bases and 0 bases, with 13 bases remaining between them. CDR3 amino acids: CASSEQGSPNTGELFF. DNA of the CDR3: TGTGCCAGCAGCGAACAGGGATCCCCGAACACCGGGGAGCTGTTTTTT.

J is TRBJ2-3 and V is TRBV7-8; D ambiguous. This CDR3 is built from 13 residues. With 4 bases removed from V and 6 bases from J, the gap between germline ends came to 11 bases. The germline V gene encodes CDR1 SGHVS and CDR2 FQNEAQ. The chain's CDR3 is CASSSGQRDTQYF. CDR3 nucleotides: TGTGCCAGCAGCTCGGGCCAGAGGGATACGCAGTATTTT.

The chain couples TRBV20-1 to TRBJ1-2; weak D call: TRBD1 (5 bases). Germline V CDR1 and CDR2: DFQATT, SNEGSKA (reference sequence). V was clipped by 6 bases and J by 8 bases, with 13 bases between them. The CDR3 loop spans 11 amino acids. The CDR3: CSAVTGVGYTF. CDR3 in DNA: TGCAGTGCCGTAACGGGGGTCGGCTACACCTTC.

This clone was seen only a few times. The chain carries TRBV7-2 and TRBJ2-3, with a tentative D call TRBD2 (6 bases). Germline CDR1 is SGHTA and CDR2 is FQGNSA. V lost 6 bases to trimming and J lost 4 bases, with 14 bases between them. The CDR3 extends over 14 amino acids. CDR3 protein: CASRPGGNADTQYF. The CDR3 DNA sequence: TGTGCCAGCAGGCCTGGAGGGAACGCAGATACGCAGTATTTT.

This chain uses TRBV19 with TRBJ2-1; D remains ambiguous. There are 15 residues in the CDR3. Trimming cost V 4 bases and J 5 bases, with 15 bases left between them. Germline CDR1 and CDR2: LNHDA and SQIVND (reference sequence). The chain's CDR3 is CASSNSRPPNNEQFF. The CDR3 nucleotides read TGTGCCAGTAGTAACTCGAGACCACCGAACAATGAGCAGTTCTTC. Looking up the rest from reference TRBV19 and TRBJ2-1 gives the full variable domain: DGGITQSPKYLFRKEGQNVTLSCEQNLNHDAMYWYRQDPGQGLRLIYYSQIVNDFQKGDIAEGYSVSREKKESFPLTVTSAQKNPTAFYLCASSNSRPPNNEQFFGPGTRLTVL.